The 22 T cell receptor beta chains below all came from one sample that was sequenced in a study of regulatory T cells in long-lasting Graves disease. The time point is: newly diagnosed GD, antithyroid drugs for less than 3 months. Extracted RNA from PBMCs served as the source of the TCR library. Library construction for TCR beta used iRepertoire HTBI primers and Arm-PCR of CDR3 regions. MiXCR, run by TCRdb on the multiplex PCR reads, gives a single entry per CDR3 protein. The data hold 300,000 to 400,000 distinct CDR3 sequences, with approximately 15% observed a single time. These records were also assigned to another study, of T cells in Graves' hyperthyroidism and ophthalmopathy.

Sequenced material: peripheral blood mononuclear cells (PBMCs), taken at new diagnosis, from a patient treated with antithyroid drugs. These receptors all stem from a man aged 35 to 55 with Graves disease.

In this sample, this clonotype turned up many times. J is TRBJ1-1 and V is TRBV30, with D uncertain. Germline-derived CDR1 and CDR2 are GTSNPN and SVGIG (reference sequence). The CDR3 is made up of 13 amino acids. Trimming cost V 0 bases and J 5 bases, with 10 bases left between them. CDR3 loop: CAWSVARRTEAFF. DNA for the CDR3: TGTGCCTGGAGTGTGGCCCGGAGAACTGAAGCTTTCTTT.

This clonotype was seen many times. The V and J genes are TRBV20-1 and TRBJ2-3; D gene uncertain. The germline CDR1 and CDR2 sequences are DFQATT and SNEGSKA (reference sequence). V shed 3 bases and J shed 2 bases, with 6 bases lying between them. The CDR3 runs to 12 residues. CDR3 amino acids: CSASGDTDTQYF. The CDR3 bases are TGCAGTGCTAGTGGGGACACAGATACGCAGTATTTT.

The rearrangement joins TRBV2 to TRBJ1-6, with no clear D. Germline CDR1 SNHLY, CDR2 FYNNEI. The CDR3 spans 14 residues. Deletions cut 4 bases from V and 7 bases from J, with 11 bases between. The DNA of the CDR3 is TGTGCCAGCAGTGTAGAGGGTCCAAATTCACCCCTCCACTTT. It translates to CASSVEGPNSPLHF.

This clonotype was seen only a few times. The V and J genes are TRBV2 and TRBJ1-2, with TRBD1 identical over 8 bases. J was trimmed by 7 bases and V by 4 bases; bases with no gene match: 5. The CDR3 length is 13 residues. CDR1 is SNHLY, CDR2 FYNNEI, per germline. CDR3 amino acids: CASSARGRSGYTF. The CDR3 DNA follows: TGTGCCAGCAGTGCCAGGGGGCGATCTGGCTACACCTTC.

This clonotype was observed many times. The chain links TRBV7-9 to TRBJ2-3; D is possibly TRBD2 (6 bases). The CDR3 is made up of 15 amino acids. V was shortened by 2 bases and J by 1 base, with 10 bases between the two germline ends. Per the germline V gene, CDR1 is SEHNR and CDR2 is FQNEAQ (reference sequence). The CDR3 sequence is CASSLTSTGTDTQYF. The DNA of the CDR3 is TGTGCCAGCAGCTTAACTAGCACAGGCACAGATACGCAGTATTTT.

This clonotype came up many times. The V call is TRBV29-1, the J call TRBJ2-5; D might be TRBD2 (6 bases). The length of the CDR3 is 12 residues. V was clipped by 3 bases and J by 5 bases, with 10 bases between them. Germline-derived CDR1 and CDR2 are SQVTM and ANQGSEA. In DNA, the CDR3 is TGCAGCGTTGAGGCGGGGCACGAGACCCAGTACTTC. This encodes CSVEAGHETQYF.

Many counts were recorded for this clonotype. The rearrangement links TRBV20-1 to TRBJ2-2, with a tentative D call TRBD1 (5 bases). V was cut by 0 bases and J by 3 bases, with 11 bases left in between. From germline, CDR1 is DFQATT and CDR2 SNEGSKA (reference sequence). The CDR3 is made up of 15 amino acids. CDR3 sequence reads: CSARDPARDTGELFF. CDR3 in DNA: TGCAGTGCTAGAGACCCCGCCAGGGACACCGGGGAGCTGTTTTTT.

Written as DNA, the CDR3 is TGCGCCAGCAGCTTAGGGACAGGGCAACTAATGAACACTGAAGCTTTCTTT. This translates into CASSLGTGQLMNTEAFF. V usage is TRBV5-1 and J usage is TRBJ1-1, with 9 bases that match TRBD1. This CDR3 spans 17 amino acids. V dropped 2 bases and J dropped 0; count of bases not matched to a gene: 8. The V gene's germline CDR1 is SGHRS and CDR2 YFSETQ.

This clonotype was seen only a few times. This rearrangement joins TRBV20-1 to TRBJ2-5; D is perhaps TRBD1 (6 bases). The J call may not be correct, given that the DNA end is closer to TRBJ2-7. The CDR3 extends over 14 amino acids. Germline V gives CDR1 DFQATT, CDR2 SNEGSKA (reference sequence). CDR3 in amino acids: CSARAGQHINEQYF. For the CDR3, the DNA is TGCAGTGCTAGAGCCGGACAGCACATCAACGAGCAGTACTTC.

This clonotype appeared a few times. The rearrangement uses TRBV20-1 and TRBJ2-3; 7 positions agree with TRBD2. The CDR3 totals 15 residues. The ends lost 5 bases at V and 4 bases at J; junction bases unmatched: 12. The germline V gene has CDR1 DFQATT and CDR2 SNEGSKA (reference sequence). The chain's CDR3 is CSASPAGSGADTQYF. Written as DNA, the CDR3 is TGCAGTGCTTCACCGGCCGGGAGCGGGGCAGATACGCAGTATTTT.

This clonotype has at least ten counts. The V call is TRBV2, the J call TRBJ2-1, with D perhaps TRBD1 (6 bases). Germline CDR1 is SNHLY and CDR2 is FYNNEI. V was clipped by 8 bases and J by 2 bases, with 13 bases between them. The CDR3 is 14 residues long. The CDR3 loop is CASSGTPTYNEQFF. In DNA form, the CDR3 reads TGTGCCAGCTCCGGGACACCTACCTACAATGAGCAGTTCTTC.

This clonotype was seen ten or more times. The chain carries TRBV5-1 and TRBJ2-5, with a weak D call TRBD1 (6 bases). V was cut by 7 bases and J by 5 bases, with 12 bases left in between. This CDR3 region has 12 residues. Germline values: CDR1 SGHRS, CDR2 YFSETQ. The CDR3 protein is CASWTVTETQYF. The CDR3 region has the DNA TGCGCCAGCTGGACAGTGACTGAGACCCAGTACTTC.

This clonotype was counted many times. The chain uses TRBV7-9 and TRBJ2-1; TRBD2 agrees at 12 bases. This CDR3 comprises 17 residues. Losses at the gene ends were 5 bases for V and 4 bases for J; bases not matched to a gene: 9. Looked up from germline, CDR1 is SEHNR and CDR2 is FQNEAQ (reference sequence). Here the CDR3 reads CASSPELGLAGYNEQFF. In DNA, the CDR3 is TGTGCCAGCAGCCCCGAGCTCGGACTAGCGGGATACAATGAGCAGTTCTTC.

This clonotype showed up just a few times. The chain uses TRBV12-3 or TRBV12-4 and TRBJ1-1; D call uncertain. Trimming removed 5 bases from V and 11 bases from J, with 12 bases in between. The CDR3 spans 11 residues. This CDR3 is CASSEVVVAFF. The CDR3 DNA is TGTGCCAGCAGTGAAGTCGTTGTGGCTTTCTTT.

This clonotype was seen at least ten times. J is TRBJ1-5 and V is TRBV20-1; weak D call: TRBD1 (5 bases). Germline loops: CDR1 DFQATT, CDR2 SNEGSKA (reference sequence). The CDR3 extends over 14 amino acids. The V end lost 3 bases, the J end lost 4 bases, and 13 bases lay between the germline ends. CDR3 in amino acids: CSARPGSTNQPQHF. CDR3 nucleotides: TGCAGTGCTAGGCCAGGGAGCACTAATCAGCCCCAGCATTTT.

This clonotype has ten or more counts. The V and J genes are TRBV5-1 and TRBJ2-5; 8 bases agree with TRBD2. V lost 3 bases to trimming and J lost 4 bases; unmatched junction nucleotides: 11. This CDR3 is 16 amino acids long. Germline values: CDR1 SGHRS, CDR2 YFSETQ. CDR3 protein: CASSSGGAILRETQYF. CDR3 sequence (DNA): TGCGCCAGCAGCTCCGGGGGGGCCATTCTTAGAGAGACCCAGTACTTC.

In its sample, this clonotype was seen a few times. The chain combines TRBV11-2 with TRBJ2-5; no clear D gene. The CDR3 totals 11 residues. The germline V gene has CDR1 SGHAT and CDR2 FQNNGV. Trimming removed 4 bases from V and 6 bases from J, with 6 bases in between. CDR3 loop: CASSSTQTQYF. Here the CDR3 DNA reads TGTGCCAGCAGCTCCACCCAGACCCAGTACTTC.

This sequence joins TRBV5-1 and TRBJ1-1, with D unresolved. Germline V lookup: CDR1 SGHRS, CDR2 YFSETQ. The CDR3 is made up of 14 amino acids. With 4 bases removed from V and 1 base from J, the gap between germline ends came to 11 bases. The CDR3 reads CASSQLVANTEAFF. CDR3 nucleotide sequence: TGCGCCAGCAGCCAGTTAGTAGCGAACACTGAAGCTTTCTTT.

In regard to this clonotype: A read error may be the cause here, since a much bigger clone is one base away. The CDR3 sequence: CSASNERGASYEQCF. The CDR3 DNA is TGCAGTGCATCCAACGAACGGGGGGCCTCCTACGAGCAGTGCTTC. The genes are TRBV20-1 and TRBJ2-7; perhaps TRBD2 as D (7 bases). The CDR3 runs 15 residues. Germline V CDR1 and CDR2: DFQATT, SNEGSKA (reference sequence).

This clonotype showed up just a few times. The rearrangement uses TRBV29-1 and TRBJ1-4; no clear D gene. Germline values: CDR1 SQVTM, CDR2 ANQGSEA. This CDR3 spans 13 amino acids. The CDR3 loop is CNALTATNEKLFF. As DNA, the CDR3 is TGCAACGCTCTTACTGCAACTAATGAAAAACTGTTTTTT.

This clonotype was seen many times. The chain uses TRBV2 and TRBJ1-2, with 8 bases lining up with TRBD1. Germline-derived CDR1 and CDR2 are SNHLY and FYNNEI. The CDR3 has 13 amino acids. V dropped 6 bases and J dropped 4; count of bases not matched to a gene: 4. CDR3: CASSPTGAYGYTF. CDR3 nucleotides: TGTGCCAGCAGCCCGACAGGGGCCTATGGCTACACCTTC. Filled out from reference TRBV2 and TRBJ1-2, the complete variable domain reads EPEVTQTPSHQVTQMGQEVILRCVPISNHLYFYWYRQILGQKVEFLVSFYNNEISEKSEIFDDQFSVERPDGSNFTLKIRSTKLEDSAMYFCASSPTGAYGYTFGSGTRLTVV.

This clonotype was counted a few times. This sequence may be a read error, since a much larger clone differs from it by one base. The gene calls are TRBV12-3 or TRBV12-4 and TRBJ2-5; D may be TRBD1 or TRBD2 (6 bases each). The CDR3 loop spans 14 amino acids. V was shortened by 3 bases and J by 7 bases, with 15 bases between the two germline ends. In nucleotides, the CDR3 is TGTGCCAGCAGTTTTCGGGGGCCGGGCGGGACCCAGTACTTC. Residues: CASSFRGPGGTQYF.